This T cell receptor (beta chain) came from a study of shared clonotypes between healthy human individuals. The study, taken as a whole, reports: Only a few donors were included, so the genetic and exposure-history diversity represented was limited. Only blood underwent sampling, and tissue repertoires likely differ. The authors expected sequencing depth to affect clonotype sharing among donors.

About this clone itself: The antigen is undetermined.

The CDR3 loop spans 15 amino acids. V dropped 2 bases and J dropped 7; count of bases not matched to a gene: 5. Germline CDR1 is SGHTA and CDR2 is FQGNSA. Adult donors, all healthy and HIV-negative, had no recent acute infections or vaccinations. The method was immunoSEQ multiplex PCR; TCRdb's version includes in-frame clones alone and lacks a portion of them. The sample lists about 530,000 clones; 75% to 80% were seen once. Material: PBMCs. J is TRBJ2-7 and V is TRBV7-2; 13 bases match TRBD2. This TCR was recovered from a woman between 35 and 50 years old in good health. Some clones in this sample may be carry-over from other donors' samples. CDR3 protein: CASSLISGLAGEQYF. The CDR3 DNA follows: TGTGCCAGCAGCTTAATATCGGGACTAGCGGGGGAGCAGTACTTC.